This T cell receptor (beta chain) was found in a study of blood T cell repertoires in COVID-19. Sequencing was performed with immunoSEQ multiplex PCR; in TCRdb, only in-frame clones are kept and a portion is missing. The sample consists of hundreds of thousands of clones, around nine tenths of them appearing once. V gave up 3 bases and J gave up 2 bases; unmatched junction bases: 3. The germline CDR1 and CDR2 sequences are KGHSH and LQKENI. The CDR3 runs 14 residues. The chain joins TRBV18 to TRBJ1-2, with 7 bases lining up with TRBD1. The origin of this receptor is a woman in her forties or fifties who had been exposed to COVID-19. The sequencing sample was made of PBMCs or T cells enriched from blood (not recorded which). The CDR3 coding sequence is TGTGCCAGCTCACCCTTACAGGGGAACTATGGCTACACCTTC. Its protein product is CASSPLQGNYGYTF.